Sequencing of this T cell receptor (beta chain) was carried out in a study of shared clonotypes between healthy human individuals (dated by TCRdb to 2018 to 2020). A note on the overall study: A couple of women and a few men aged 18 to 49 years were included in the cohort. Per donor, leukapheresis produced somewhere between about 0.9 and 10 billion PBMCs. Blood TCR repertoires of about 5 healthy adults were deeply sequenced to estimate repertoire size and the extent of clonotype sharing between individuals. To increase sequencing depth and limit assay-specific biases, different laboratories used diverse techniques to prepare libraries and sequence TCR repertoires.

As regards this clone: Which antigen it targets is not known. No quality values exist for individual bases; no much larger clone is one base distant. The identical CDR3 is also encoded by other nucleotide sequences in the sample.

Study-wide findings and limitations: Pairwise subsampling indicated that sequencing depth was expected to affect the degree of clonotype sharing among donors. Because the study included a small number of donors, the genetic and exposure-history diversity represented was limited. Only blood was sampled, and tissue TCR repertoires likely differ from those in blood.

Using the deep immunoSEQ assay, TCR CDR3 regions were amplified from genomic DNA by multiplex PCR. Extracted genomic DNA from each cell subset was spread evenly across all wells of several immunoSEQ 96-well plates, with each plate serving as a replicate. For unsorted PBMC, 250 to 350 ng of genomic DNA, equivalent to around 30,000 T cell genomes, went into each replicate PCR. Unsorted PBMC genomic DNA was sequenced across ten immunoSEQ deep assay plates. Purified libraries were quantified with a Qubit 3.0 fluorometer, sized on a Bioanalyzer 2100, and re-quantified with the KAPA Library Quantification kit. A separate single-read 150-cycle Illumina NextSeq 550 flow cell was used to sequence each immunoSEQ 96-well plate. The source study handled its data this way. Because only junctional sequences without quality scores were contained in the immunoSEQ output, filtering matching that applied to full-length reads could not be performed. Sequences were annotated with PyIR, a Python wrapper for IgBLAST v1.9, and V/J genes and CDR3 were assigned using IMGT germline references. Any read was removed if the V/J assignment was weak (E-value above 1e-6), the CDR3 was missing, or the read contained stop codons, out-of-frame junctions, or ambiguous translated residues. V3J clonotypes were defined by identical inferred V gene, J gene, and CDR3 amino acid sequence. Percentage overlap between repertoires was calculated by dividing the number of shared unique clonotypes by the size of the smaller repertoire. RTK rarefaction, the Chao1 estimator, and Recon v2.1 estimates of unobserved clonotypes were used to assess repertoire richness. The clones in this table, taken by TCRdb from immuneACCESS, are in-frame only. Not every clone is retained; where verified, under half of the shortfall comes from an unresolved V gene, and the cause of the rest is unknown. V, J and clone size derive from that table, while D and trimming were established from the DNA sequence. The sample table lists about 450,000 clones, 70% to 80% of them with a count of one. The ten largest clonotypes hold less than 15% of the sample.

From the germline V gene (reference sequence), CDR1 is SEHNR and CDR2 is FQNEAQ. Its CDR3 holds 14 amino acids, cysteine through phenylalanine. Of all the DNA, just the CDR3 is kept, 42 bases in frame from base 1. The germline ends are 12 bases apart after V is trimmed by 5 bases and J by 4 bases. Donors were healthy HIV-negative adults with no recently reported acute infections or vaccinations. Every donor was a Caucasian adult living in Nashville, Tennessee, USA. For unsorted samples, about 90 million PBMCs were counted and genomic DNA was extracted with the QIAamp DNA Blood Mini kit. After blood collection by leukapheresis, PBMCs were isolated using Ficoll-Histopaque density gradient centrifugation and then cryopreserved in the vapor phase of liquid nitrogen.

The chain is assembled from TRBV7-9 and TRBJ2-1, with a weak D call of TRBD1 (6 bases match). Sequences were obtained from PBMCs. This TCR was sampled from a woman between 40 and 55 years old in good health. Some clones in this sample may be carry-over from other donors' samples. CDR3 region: CASSISGTYNEQFF. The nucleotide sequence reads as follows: TGTGCCAGCAGCATCTCCGGGACATACAATGAGCAGTTCTTC.